The clone carrying this T cell receptor beta chain was counted at least ten times. The antigen is unknown. This record comes from a study of glioma-infiltrating T cells. Study in general: Dexamethasone exposure before glioma surgery was limited to six or fewer days. Target coverage was roughly 4.5- to 11-fold for approximately 960,000 blood T cells. Study-level findings and limits: Shared blood CDR3 signature motifs marked patients with low tissue-blood divergence.

Using RNA template, CDR3s of TCR alpha and beta were amplified with iRepertoire arm-PCR. TCRdb recomputed calls from the multiplex PCR reads with MiXCR, one row per CDR3 protein. The table records approximately 400,000 distinct CDR3 sequences, about 40% of them present only once. The CDR3 is 16 residues long. V gave up 4 bases and J gave up 4 bases; unmatched junction bases: 5. Germline V gives CDR1 SGHDN, CDR2 FVKESK. The sequence was obtained from a human donor with low-grade glioma or glioblastoma, undergoing nonglioma brain surgery, or in good health (not recorded which). The sequenced sample was glioma tissue, nonneoplastic brain tissue, or PBMCs (not recorded which). The V call is TRBV14, the J call TRBJ2-3; 13 positions agree with TRBD2. The CDR3 DNA is TGTGCCAGCAGCCCTCGACTAGCGGGAGGCGCAGATACGCAGTATTTT. Translation: CASSPRLAGGADTQYF.